The next 17 T cell receptor beta chains were all read from a single sample in a study of T cells expressing NK-cell markers. One entry per CDR3 protein, without DNA, is what TCRdb gives after re-calling the 5' RACE reads. This repertoire includes 140,000 to 150,000 distinct CDR3 sequences. Sequencing was carried out using blood T cells: a sorted CD56 or NKG2C T cell subset, CD4+ or CD8+ T cells, or bulk PBMC T cells (not recorded which). Receptors were obtained from a man between 18 and 29 years old in good health.

The J gene is TRBJ2-1, the V gene TRBV12-3 or TRBV12-4; TCRdb's D call, TRBD2, is unchecked because there is no DNA. This CDR3 spans 15 amino acids. This chain's CDR3 is CASSPTSGKHNEQFF.

V gene TRBV15 combines with J gene TRBJ2-1; without DNA, the TCRdb call of TRBD2 cannot be checked. Germline V gene lookup returns CDR1 LNHNV and CDR2 YYDKDF (reference sequence). The CDR3 has 18 amino acids. CDR3 amino acids: CATSRDFPGLAGDNEQFF.

The chain has TRBV3-1 and TRBJ2-7. From germline, CDR1 is LGHDT and CDR2 YNNKEL (reference sequence). The CDR3 loop spans 15 amino acids. CDR3 in amino acids: CASSQQDSSSYEQYF.

The gene calls are TRBV7-9 and TRBJ1-2; absent DNA, TCRdb's TRBD1 call cannot be checked. Germline CDR1 reads SEHNR; CDR2 reads FQNEAQ (reference sequence). The CDR3 runs 15 residues. CDR3 sequence: CASSPQGGFNYGYTF.

The V gene is TRBV14, the J gene TRBJ1-1; TCRdb gives TRBD1 as the D gene, but with no DNA this cannot be confirmed. The CDR3 totals 16 residues. CDR1 SGHDN and CDR2 FVKESK come from the germline V gene. The CDR3 loop is CASSQPSWTANTEAFF.

CDR3 amino acids: CASSLDRGSSDTQYF. V is TRBV5-1 and J is TRBJ2-3; TCRdb names TRBD1, which stays unverified in the absence of DNA. Germline loops: CDR1 SGHRS, CDR2 YFSETQ. The CDR3 sequence is 15 residues long.

The CDR3 sequence is CASRWVNEQFF. V gene TRBV7-9 combines with J gene TRBJ2-1. The CDR3 spans 11 residues. Germline CDR1 is SEHNR and CDR2 is FQNEAQ (reference sequence).

The gene calls are TRBV10-3 and TRBJ2-2; without DNA, the TCRdb call of TRBD2 cannot be checked. The CDR3 spans 16 residues. Germline-derived CDR1 and CDR2 are ENHRY and SYGVKD. The CDR3 here is CAISESPAGGSGELFF.

The chain combines TRBV10-3 with TRBJ2-3; the TRBD2 assignment by TCRdb is unverifiable without DNA. Germline CDR1 is ENHRY and CDR2 is SYGVKD. The CDR3 runs to 15 residues. CDR3 in amino acids: CAISETSGYTDTQYF.

V is TRBV15 and J is TRBJ2-5; TCRdb's D gene call, TRBD1, goes unchecked for lack of DNA. Looked up from germline, CDR1 is LNHNV and CDR2 is YYDKDF (reference sequence). CDR3 length: 17 amino acids. This CDR3 is CATSSMNRDRDKETQYF.

The chain employs TRBV20-1 and TRBJ2-1; the D call from TCRdb, TRBD2, cannot be confirmed without DNA. The CDR3 is 15 residues long. The germline CDR1 and CDR2 sequences are DFQATT and SNEGSKA (reference sequence). The CDR3 region is CSATPMSGSIDEQFF.

The V and J genes are TRBV24-1 and TRBJ1-4; there is no DNA to check the TCRdb D call of TRBD1. The length of the CDR3 is 15 residues. Germline V gene sequence: CDR1 KGHDR, CDR2 SFDVKD. CDR3: CATSEEDRGGEKLFF.

This chain connects TRBV27 to TRBJ2-1; TCRdb calls TRBD1, which cannot be checked without DNA. This CDR3 spans 13 amino acids. Germline values: CDR1 MNHEY, CDR2 SMNVEV (reference sequence). CDR3: CASSLGGGGEQFF.

The chain is built from TRBV29-1 and TRBJ2-3; TCRdb proposes TRBD1, but this gene call is untestable without DNA. This CDR3 contains 11 residues. Germline V gene lookup returns CDR1 SQVTM and CDR2 ANQGSEA. The CDR3 reads CSVVARGVQYF.

This rearrangement joins TRBV23-1 to TRBJ2-1; TCRdb proposes TRBD1, but this gene call is untestable without DNA. TRBV23-1 is designated an ORF whose function remains uncertain. This CDR3 spans 19 amino acids. The CDR3 loop reads CASSQRTPWDRAKDNEQFF.

The V call is TRBV30, the J call TRBJ2-5. CDR1 is GTSNPN and CDR2 is SVGIG in the germline V gene (reference sequence). The CDR3 contains 12 residues. This CDR3 is CAWSVFLETQYF.

The V call is TRBV12-3 or TRBV12-4, the J call TRBJ2-5; TCRdb indicates TRBD1, and absent DNA this call remains unverified. This CDR3 comprises 16 residues. Here the CDR3 reads CASSGGQGPRQETQYF.